The 15 T cell receptor beta chains below were found in one sample sequenced in a study of OX40 agonist ivuxolimab in advanced cancers. The table came from immunoSEQ multiplex PCR; TCRdb's copy has only in-frame clones and leaves some out. In the table there are about 86,000 clones, 91% of which are singletons. The specimen comprised CD4+ or CD8+ T cells sorted from blood, sampled in a trial of the OX40 agonist ivuxolimab. Receptors originate from an adult with an advanced solid tumor such as melanoma, head and neck, liver or kidney cancer.

The J gene is TRBJ1-1, the V gene TRBV5-1, with a possible D match to TRBD1 (5 bases). The germline V and J ends were trimmed by 2 bases and 5 bases, with 13 bases remaining between them. Germline lookup yields CDR1 SGHRS and CDR2 YFSETQ. There are 14 residues in the CDR3. CDR3 sequence: CASSLRGVGTEAFF. CDR3 DNA: TGCGCCAGCAGCTTAAGGGGCGTGGGGACTGAAGCTTTCTTT.

The CDR3: CASSLASSGGNEQFF. In DNA form, the CDR3 reads TGCGCCAGCAGCTTGGCAAGCTCGGGGGGCAATGAGCAGTTCTTC. J is TRBJ2-1 and V is TRBV5-1, with TRBD2 matching 7 bases. The CDR3 runs 15 residues. V shed 0 bases and J 6 bases; nucleotides not matched to a gene: 6. Germline-derived CDR1 and CDR2 are SGHRS and YFSETQ.

The CDR3 DNA reads TGCGCCAGCAGCCCAAGGGCTAGTATCACAGATACGCAGTATTTT. The encoded protein is CASSPRASITDTQYF. The chain recombines TRBV4-1 with TRBJ2-3; no firm D call. This CDR3 has 15 amino acids. The germline gives CDR1 MGHRA, CDR2 YSYEKL. Trimming cost V 4 bases and J 2 bases, with 13 bases left between them.

This chain links TRBV7-3 with TRBJ2-7; D is ambiguous. The germline V gene encodes CDR1 SGHTA and CDR2 FQGTGA. This CDR3 contains 12 residues. With 1 base removed from V and 7 bases from J, the gap between germline ends came to 8 bases. The CDR3 is CASSLMADEQYF. Written as DNA, the CDR3 is TGTGCCAGCAGCTTAATGGCCGATGAGCAGTACTTC.

This rearrangement joins TRBV19 to TRBJ2-7, with D maybe TRBD2 (7 bases). Germline-derived CDR1 and CDR2 are LNHDA and SQIVND (reference sequence). The CDR3 spans 14 residues. V dropped 3 bases and J dropped 0 bases, with 9 bases sitting between them. Here the CDR3 reads CASSMGGASYEQYF. CDR3 DNA: TGTGCCAGTAGTATGGGGGGGGCCTCCTACGAGCAGTACTTC.

The table lists this clone with many counts. The rearrangement joins TRBV6-5 to TRBJ2-7, with D maybe TRBD1 (7 bases). The CDR3 has 15 amino acids. Trimming removed 6 bases from V and 7 bases from J, with 22 bases in between. Germline CDR1 reads MNHEY; CDR2 reads SVGAGI. This CDR3 is CASSQEGGWGGEQYF. CDR3 nucleotides: TGTGCCAGCAGCCAGGAAGGGGGCTGGGGAGGAGAGCAGTACTTC.

The chain recombines TRBV9 with TRBJ1-5, with D perhaps matching TRBD1 (6 bases). Per germline, CDR1 SGDLS and CDR2 YYNGEE. Trimming shortened V by 1 base and J by 6 bases, and 14 bases separated the two germline ends. This CDR3 has 15 amino acids. The CDR3 sequence is CASSVRGRSGQPQHF. Here the CDR3 DNA reads TGTGCCAGCAGCGTACGGGGGCGAAGTGGTCAGCCCCAGCATTTT.

The chain employs TRBV5-1 and TRBJ2-5; 7 bases are shared with TRBD2. The CDR3 is 15 amino acids. The V gene's germline CDR1 is SGHRS and CDR2 YFSETQ. With 7 bases clipped from V and 0 bases from J, the junction kept 9 bases outside the gene matches. The CDR3 reads CASRSSGRDQETQYF. DNA for the CDR3: TGCGCCAGCCGTTCTAGTGGGAGGGACCAAGAGACCCAGTACTTC.

This sequence joins TRBV27 and TRBJ2-1; the match to TRBD2 covers 12 bases. Trimming at V came to 8 bases and at J to 9 bases, leaving 11 bases not matched to a gene. CDR1 MNHEY and CDR2 SMNVEV come from the germline V gene (reference sequence). This CDR3 is 15 amino acids long. The CDR3 region is CASGDSSGRAGEQFF. For the CDR3, the DNA is TGTGCCAGCGGGGATTCTAGCGGGAGGGCGGGTGAGCAGTTCTTC.

The chain links TRBV5-1 to TRBJ2-1; 8 bases map to TRBD2. This CDR3 contains 19 residues. Germline V gene data show CDR1 as SGHRS and CDR2 as YFSETQ. J gave up 0 bases and V 1 base, and 12 bases lay outside the gene matches. The CDR3 reads CASSLRLLAAPNSYNEQFF. CDR3 coding DNA: TGCGCCAGCAGCTTGAGGTTACTAGCGGCCCCAAACTCCTACAATGAGCAGTTCTTC.

This chain connects TRBV10-2 to TRBJ2-5, with D possibly being TRBD2 (6 bases). CDR3 length: 14 amino acids. Germline lookup yields CDR1 WSHSY and CDR2 SAAADI. Trimming took 6 bases from V and 5 from J, leaving 16 bases between them. In DNA form, the CDR3 reads TGCGCCAGCAGAGACCGGGACTTCAGGGAGACCCAGTACTTC. It is translated as CASRDRDFRETQYF.

The V call is TRBV7-9, the J call TRBJ2-6; unclear D gene. V was shortened by 4 bases and J by 2 bases, with 15 bases between the two germline ends. The germline V gene has CDR1 SEHNR and CDR2 FQNEAQ (reference sequence). The length of the CDR3 is 17 residues. The CDR3, as DNA: TGTGCCAGCAGCTCACCGGGCTCCAAAACTGGGGCCAACGTCCTGACTTTC. It encodes CASSSPGSKTGANVLTF.

This chain links TRBV7-3 with TRBJ2-2; D gene ambiguous. Trimming took off 5 bases at V and 6 bases at J, with 10 bases between the two ends. Germline CDR1 and CDR2: SGHTA and FQGTGA. This CDR3 is built from 13 residues. The CDR3, as DNA: TGTGCCAGCAGCCCCGGAGCCCCCGGGGAGCTGTTTTTT. Amino acid sequence: CASSPGAPGELFF.

This clone was seen ten or more times. This chain joins TRBV7-9 and TRBJ2-4; no definite D call. Deletions cut 5 bases from V and 8 bases from J, with 7 bases between. There are 11 residues in the CDR3. The V gene's germline CDR1 is SEHNR and CDR2 FQNEAQ (reference sequence). The CDR3, as DNA: TGTGCCAGCAGCAATGGCGACATTCAGTACTTC. The encoded protein is CASSNGDIQYF.

This clone has a count of ten or more. This chain joins TRBV28 and TRBJ2-1; 9 bases line up with TRBD1. The V gene end was trimmed by 6 bases and the J gene end by 6 bases; junction bases not matched to a gene: 3. CDR3 length equals 13 residues. Germline V gene data show CDR1 as MDHEN and CDR2 as SYDVKM. The CDR3 region is CASSSTGGNEQFF. In DNA, the CDR3 is TGTGCCAGCAGCTCGACAGGGGGCAATGAGCAGTTCTTC.